The 20 T cell receptor beta chains reported below all come from one sample, sequenced in a study of beta chain features in type 1 diabetes. Findings of the study overall: Moderate but significant shortening of TCRB CDR3s was recorded in all four CD4+ subsets from Type 1 diabetes patients.

These receptors' targets are unknown. What was sequenced were expressed TCRB transcripts, since all of the isolated RNA had been reverse transcribed. Data came from immunoSEQ multiplex PCR; TCRdb stores just in-frame clones and leaves some out. The repertoire holds 100,000 to 150,000 clones, with around a sixth as singletons. Input material: central memory CD4+ T cells from blood. The receptors were sampled from a man in his late teens or twenties with type 1 diabetes.

The chain carries TRBV19 and TRBJ2-6; possibly TRBD2 for D (6 bases). Germline CDR1 is LNHDA and CDR2 is SQIVND (reference sequence). CDR3 size: 15 residues. V was shortened by 7 bases and J by 0 bases, with 10 bases between the two germline ends. CDR3 protein: CASKGGNSGANVLTF. CDR3 in DNA: TGTGCCAGTAAAGGAGGGAACTCTGGGGCCAACGTCCTGACTTTC.

This clone was recorded a few times. The chain links TRBV6-5 to TRBJ1-4, with D tentatively TRBD1 (5 bases). CDR3 length: 14 residues. The germline CDR1 and CDR2 sequences are MNHEY and SVGAGI. V lost 6 bases and J 4 bases, leaving 12 bases between the germline ends. The CDR3 loop is CASRLQAYNEKLFF. The CDR3 DNA reads as TGTGCCAGCAGACTACAGGCGTATAATGAAAAACTGTTTTTT.

The rearrangement links TRBV2 to TRBJ2-1; TRBD2 aligns across 8 bases. Germline CDR1 is SNHLY and CDR2 is FYNNEI. Trimming cost V 6 bases and J 6 bases; bases outside gene matches: 7. The CDR3 consists of 14 residues. The CDR3 nucleotides are TGTGCCAGCAGCCTAGCGGGCACTACCAATGAGCAGTTCTTC. This codes for CASSLAGTTNEQFF.

This clone was seen ten or more times. The chain has TRBV30 and TRBJ2-1, with D unresolved. Germline loops: CDR1 GTSNPN, CDR2 SVGIG (reference sequence). V lost 4 bases and J lost 2, with 9 bases in between. This CDR3 has 13 amino acids. The CDR3 DNA reads as TGTGCCTGGACGGCGCAGGCCTACAATGAGCAGTTCTTC. Encoded protein: CAWTAQAYNEQFF.

This clone showed up just a few times. The rearrangement uses TRBV30 and TRBJ1-1, with D tentatively TRBD1 (5 bases). The CDR3 consists of 13 residues. Germline CDR1 is GTSNPN and CDR2 is SVGIG (reference sequence). V lost 1 base and J 0 bases, leaving 6 bases between the germline ends. CDR3: CAWSGQMNTEAFF. CDR3 DNA sequence: TGTGCCTGGAGTGGACAGATGAACACTGAAGCTTTCTTT.

The J gene is TRBJ2-7, the V gene TRBV7-2; 13 nucleotides match TRBD2. This CDR3 comprises 14 residues. The junction had 4 bases not matched to a gene; V was cut back by 7 bases and J by 4 bases. Looked up from germline, CDR1 is SGHTA and CDR2 is FQGNSA. The CDR3 spells CASNSGLAGYEQYF. CDR3 nucleotides: TGTGCCAGCAATTCGGGACTAGCGGGATACGAGCAGTACTTC.

This clone has a count of ten or more. The same CDR3 is also encoded by other DNA sequences in this sample. The chain employs TRBV18 and TRBJ2-7, with D possibly being TRBD1 (6 bases). Trimming removed 3 bases at V and 3 bases at J, with 9 bases between. The CDR3 is 13 residues long. Germline CDR1 KGHSH, CDR2 LQKENI. The CDR3 sequence: CASSPRTDYEQYF. The CDR3, as DNA: TGTGCCAGCTCACCCCGGACAGACTACGAGCAGTACTTC.

The J gene is TRBJ2-7, the V gene TRBV6-6, with a weak D call TRBD2 (6 bases). V was shortened by 10 bases and J by 1 base, with 17 bases between the two germline ends. Germline CDR1 and CDR2: MNHNY and SVGAGI (reference sequence). This CDR3 contains 14 residues. CDR3 sequence (DNA): TGTGCCACACGACTGGAGGAGGGATCCTACGAGCAGTACTTC. It codes for CATRLEEGSYEQYF.

This clone has a handful of counts. This rearrangement joins TRBV21-1 to TRBJ2-5; the D call of TRBD1 is as the table states it, not checked on the DNA. TRBV21-1 is given as a pseudogene. CDR3 length equals 14 residues. This CDR3 is CASIRNRVQETQYF. The CDR3 DNA follows: TGTGCCAGCATACGAAACAGGGTCCAAGAGACCCAGTACTTC.

This clone was observed a few times. The V call is TRBV11-2, the J call TRBJ2-1, with 11 bases matching TRBD2. Trimming took 5 bases from V and 4 from J; bases not matched to a gene: 4. The CDR3 runs 15 residues. Germline V gene sequence: CDR1 SGHAT, CDR2 FQNNGV. This chain's CDR3 is CASSRGLAEYNEQFF. CDR3 DNA sequence: TGTGCCAGCAGCCGGGGACTAGCGGAATACAATGAGCAGTTCTTC. Complete variable domain (other parts from reference TRBV11-2 and TRBJ2-1): EAGVAQSPRYKIIEKRQSVAFWCNPISGHATLYWYQQILGQGPKLLIQFQNNGVVDDSQLPKDRFSAERLKGVDSTLKIQPAKLEDSAVYLCASSRGLAEYNEQFFGPGTRLTVL.

The chain combines TRBV14 with TRBJ2-1; TRBD2 matches at 10 bases. CDR1 is SGHDN and CDR2 is FVKESK in the germline V gene. J was trimmed by 10 bases and V by 2 bases; bases with no gene match: 14. The CDR3 is 17 amino acids. The CDR3 loop reads CASSQPSGGAPWREQFF. CDR3 DNA sequence: TGTGCCAGCAGCCAACCTAGCGGGGGAGCCCCCTGGCGGGAGCAGTTCTTC. Variable domain in full (rest from reference TRBV14 and TRBJ2-1): EAGVTQFPSHSVIEKGQTVTLRCDPISGHDNLYWYRRVMGKEIKFLLHFVKESKQDESGMPNNRFLAERTGGTYSTLKVQPAELEDSGVYFCASSQPSGGAPWREQFFGPGTRLTVL.

This chain uses TRBV9 with TRBJ1-2; D remains ambiguous. V lost 3 bases and J lost 3, with 15 bases in between. Germline V lookup: CDR1 SGDLS, CDR2 YYNGEE. The CDR3 totals 15 residues. CDR3 residues: CASSARVGTDYGYTF. The CDR3 DNA is TGTGCCAGCAGCGCCCGCGTTGGCACGGACTATGGCTACACCTTC.

The chain carries TRBV19 and TRBJ2-1, with D perhaps matching TRBD1 or TRBD2 (5 bases each). Germline lookup yields CDR1 LNHDA and CDR2 SQIVND (reference sequence). CDR3 length equals 16 residues. V was clipped by 1 base and J by 4 bases, with 14 bases between them. The CDR3 reads CASSIVGDGRYNEQFF. The CDR3 DNA reads as TGTGCCAGTAGTATAGTCGGGGACGGCAGGTACAATGAGCAGTTCTTC.

The V call is TRBV29-1, the J call TRBJ2-3; 12 bases align to TRBD2. V lost 4 bases to trimming and J lost 4 bases; unmatched junction nucleotides: 6. CDR1 SQVTM and CDR2 ANQGSEA come from the germline V gene. This CDR3 has 15 residues. The CDR3, as DNA: TGCAGCGTTGGAGGAACTAGCGGGGGGTCAGATACGCAGTATTTT. Its translation: CSVGGTSGGSDTQYF.

This chain links TRBV18 with TRBJ1-6; weak D call: TRBD1 (5 bases). The germline V gene encodes CDR1 KGHSH and CDR2 LQKENI. V was cut by 2 bases and J by 8 bases, with 19 bases left in between. The CDR3 contains 17 residues. The CDR3 DNA reads TGTGCCAGCTCACCAACCCTCTCTCCGCAGGGTTATTCACCCCTCCACTTT. This gives the protein CASSPTLSPQGYSPLHF.

This clone was seen many times. The chain couples TRBV7-2 to TRBJ2-1, with 7 bases aligning to TRBD1. The CDR3 has 15 amino acids. V shed 5 bases, J shed 4 bases, and the junction held 8 bases outside the gene matches. Germline V gene lookup returns CDR1 SGHTA and CDR2 FQGNSA. The CDR3 protein is CASSNSGTDYNEQFF. CDR3 coding DNA: TGTGCCAGCAGCAACTCCGGGACAGATTACAATGAGCAGTTCTTC. Full variable domain (outside the CDR3, taken from reference TRBV7-2 and TRBJ2-1): GAGVSQSPSNKVTEKGKDVELRCDPISGHTALYWYRQSLGQGLEFLIYFQGNSAPDKSGLPSDRFSAERTGGSVSTLTIQRTQQEDSAVYLCASSNSGTDYNEQFFGPGTRLTVL.

In this sample, this clone turned up a few times. The chain links TRBV5-1 to TRBJ2-1, with D perhaps TRBD2 (5 bases). Germline-derived CDR1 and CDR2 are SGHRS and YFSETQ. The CDR3 loop spans 13 amino acids. Trimming pared 3 bases from V and 6 bases from J, leaving 10 bases between. The CDR3 sequence: CASSSDSFNEQFF. Written as DNA, the CDR3 is TGCGCCAGCAGCTCGGACTCGTTCAATGAGCAGTTCTTC.

There are a few counts of this clone. In DNA, the CDR3 is TGTGCCTGGAGTTCCAGGGGTGGGGCCAAAAACATTCAGTACTTC. Encoded protein: CAWSSRGGAKNIQYF. J is TRBJ2-4 and V is TRBV30; D might be TRBD1 (6 bases). The CDR3 has 15 residues. Trimming removed 2 bases at V and 1 base at J, with 12 bases between. Germline V CDR1 and CDR2: GTSNPN, SVGIG (reference sequence).

The CDR3 DNA follows: TGTGCCAGCAGCGTAGAGGCAGGTCGGGCCTACGAGCAGTACTTC. It encodes CASSVEAGRAYEQYF. The rearrangement links TRBV9 to TRBJ2-7; no firm D call. Germline CDR1 is SGDLS and CDR2 is YYNGEE. The CDR3 totals 15 residues. V dropped 0 bases and J dropped 2 bases, with 12 bases sitting between them.

The J gene is TRBJ2-3, the V gene TRBV5-8, with 9 bases lining up with TRBD2. J gave up 5 bases and V 2 bases, and 6 bases lay outside the gene matches. CDR3 length: 15 residues. CDR1 and CDR2 from the germline V gene are SGHTS and YDEGEE. This CDR3 is CASSFSGGGEDTQYF. As DNA, the CDR3 is TGTGCCAGCAGCTTTAGCGGGGGCGGCGAAGATACGCAGTATTTT. The full variable domain, completed using reference TRBV5-8 and TRBJ2-3, is EAGVTQSPTHLIKTRGQQATLRCSPISGHTSVYWYQQALGLGLQFLLWYDEGEERNRGNFPPRFSGRQFPNYSSELNVNALELEDSALYLCASSFSGGGEDTQYFGPGTRLTVL.